This T cell receptor (beta chain) came from a study of T cell responses to AZD1222 COVID-19 vaccine. General study results and limits: The donor cohort was predominantly white British with a female majority, and clonal diversity may have been underestimated.

Of note for this clone: Its target is unknown.

Using immunoSEQ multiplex PCR, the repertoire was profiled, and TCRdb retains in-frame clones only, with some absent. The data hold around 120,000 clones, with approximately 80% observed a single time. In germline, CDR1 is SGHVS, CDR2 FQNEAQ. There are 15 residues in the CDR3. The V end was cut by 5 bases, the J end by 0 bases, with 14 bases between. V usage is TRBV7-8 and J usage is TRBJ2-7, with D possibly matching TRBD2 (5 bases). The material was peripheral blood, obtained 28 days after the second AZD1222 dose. The source is an adult who received the AZD1222 COVID-19 vaccine. In nucleotides, the CDR3 is TGTGCCAGCAGCCCACGGGATTTGAGCTCCTACGAGCAGTACTTC. Protein: CASSPRDLSSYEQYF.